This passage covers 21 T cell receptor beta chains from one sample sequenced in a study of blood T cell repertoires in COVID-19. Libraries were prepared by immunoSEQ multiplex PCR; TCRdb keeps only in-frame clonotypes and omits some of them. The repertoire holds more than 110,000 clones, with approximately 88% as singletons. Sequencing was carried out using PBMCs or T cells enriched from blood (not recorded which). Receptors were obtained from a man in his forties or fifties with acute COVID-19.

The V call is TRBV7-8, the J call TRBJ2-1; 8 nucleotides agree with TRBD1. V lost 1 base to trimming and J lost 6 bases; unmatched junction nucleotides: 5. Germline loops: CDR1 SGHVS, CDR2 FQNEAQ. The CDR3 is made up of 15 amino acids. The CDR3 region is CASSLVDRVGNEQFF. Written as DNA, the CDR3 is TGTGCCAGCAGCTTAGTGGACAGGGTTGGCAATGAGCAGTTCTTC.

At least ten counts were recorded for this clone. The J gene is TRBJ2-1, the V gene TRBV27; 10 bases match TRBD2. Germline values: CDR1 MNHEY, CDR2 SMNVEV (reference sequence). The junction had 6 bases not matched to a gene; V was cut back by 3 bases and J by 4 bases. This CDR3 spans 16 amino acids. The CDR3 coding sequence is TGTGCCAGCAGTTTTCTAACTAGCGGGGAATACAATGAGCAGTTCTTC. Translating gives CASSFLTSGEYNEQFF.

The chain combines TRBV21-1 with TRBJ2-6; TRBD2 was called by the table and not checked on the DNA. TRBV21-1 is a pseudogene segment. The CDR3 has 17 residues. In nucleotides, the CDR3 is TGTGCCAGCAGCAAGAGATCTAGCTACTCTGGGGCCAACGTCCTGACTTTC. Its protein product is CASSKRSSYSGANVLTF.

The chain has TRBV9 and TRBJ1-1; TRBD1 might be the D (5 bases). In germline, CDR1 is SGDLS, CDR2 YYNGEE. The CDR3 is 15 residues long. V lost 1 base, J lost 4 bases, and 14 bases lay in between. CDR3 loop: CASSVYARAGTEAFF. The CDR3 nucleotides read TGTGCCAGCAGCGTATACGCCAGGGCTGGCACTGAAGCTTTCTTT. Filled out from reference TRBV9 and TRBJ1-1, the complete variable domain reads DSGVTQTPKHLITATGQRVTLRCSPRSGDLSVYWYQQSLDQGLQFLIQYYNGEERAKGNILERFSAQQFPDLHSELNLSSLELGDSALYFCASSVYARAGTEAFFGQGTRLTVV.

The chain links TRBV5-1 to TRBJ2-2; TRBD2 aligns across 14 bases. Per germline, CDR1 SGHRS and CDR2 YFSETQ. Losses at the gene ends were 5 bases for V and 8 bases for J; bases not matched to a gene: 5. This CDR3 comprises 15 residues. DNA of the CDR3: TGCGCCAGCAGAATCGGGACTAGCGGGAGTGGGGAGCTGTTTTTT. Its translation: CASRIGTSGSGELFF.

The V call is TRBV6-2 or TRBV6-3, the J call TRBJ2-3; 9 bases are a match to TRBD2. Germline V CDR1 and CDR2: MNHEY, SVGEGT. Losses at the gene ends were 5 bases for V and 0 bases for J; bases not matched to a gene: 3. This CDR3 has 15 residues. Here the CDR3 DNA reads TGTGCCAGCAGTCGGACTAGCGCGAGCACAGATACGCAGTATTTT. Protein: CASSRTSASTDTQYF.

In its sample, this clone was seen a few times. The rearrangement links TRBV7-2 to TRBJ1-2, with TRBD1 identical over 8 bases. This CDR3 has 15 residues. The germline gives CDR1 SGHTA, CDR2 FQGNSA. The V gene end was trimmed by 2 bases and the J gene end by 1 base; junction bases not matched to a gene: 3. The CDR3 sequence: CASSLHGQGNYGYTF. CDR3 sequence (DNA): TGTGCCAGCAGCTTACATGGACAGGGTAACTATGGCTACACCTTC. Full variable domain (outside the CDR3, taken from reference TRBV7-2 and TRBJ1-2): GAGVSQSPSNKVTEKGKDVELRCDPISGHTALYWYRQSLGQGLEFLIYFQGNSAPDKSGLPSDRFSAERTGGSVSTLTIQRTQQEDSAVYLCASSLHGQGNYGYTFGSGTRLTVV.

Of note for this clone: The junction does not match germline at one end; this may be a read error. The gene calls are TRBV7-2 and TRBJ2-5; possibly TRBD2 for D (6 bases). Germline assignment: CDR1 SGHTA and CDR2 FQGNSA. The CDR3 has 13 amino acids. CDR3 DNA sequence: TGTGCCAGCAGCCCCGGGGGTAGCGCAGCCCCCCACTTC. Its protein product is CASSPGGSAAPHF.

V and J are TRBV5-1 and TRBJ2-1, with 7 bases matching TRBD2. The germline V gene has CDR1 SGHRS and CDR2 YFSETQ. V trimming: 2 bases; J trimming: 15 bases; junction bases outside the gene matches: 11. The CDR3 length is 13 residues. CDR3 sequence reads: CASSLFSAGVRFF. The DNA for the CDR3 is TGCGCCAGCAGCTTATTTAGCGCGGGAGTTAGGTTCTTC.

The chain couples TRBV27 to TRBJ1-6, with unresolved D. The V gene lost 3 bases and the J gene lost 7 bases, with 7 bases spanning the gap. This CDR3 region has 13 residues. The V gene's germline CDR1 is MNHEY and CDR2 SMNVEV (reference sequence). In DNA form, the CDR3 reads TGTGCCAGCAGTTTCCTCGGGAATTCACCCCTCCACTTT. Translating it yields CASSFLGNSPLHF.

The rearrangement joins TRBV10-1 to TRBJ2-1; 12 nucleotides align to TRBD2. Germline loops: CDR1 WNHNN, CDR2 SYGVQD (reference sequence). The CDR3 loop spans 17 amino acids. The ends lost 0 bases at V and 10 bases at J; junction bases unmatched: 10. As DNA, the CDR3 is TGCGCCAGCAGTGAGTCTCGAACTAGCGGGAGGCCCGTAGAGCAGTTCTTC. Its translation: CASSESRTSGRPVEQFF.

The V gene is TRBV19, the J gene TRBJ1-4; D is unclear. Trimming cost V 6 bases and J 3 bases, with 14 bases left between them. From germline, CDR1 is LNHDA and CDR2 SQIVND (reference sequence). The CDR3 is made up of 15 amino acids. The CDR3 here is CASSPIERSNEKLFF. Here the CDR3 DNA reads TGTGCCAGTAGCCCCATTGAGAGATCTAATGAAAAACTGTTTTTT.

This clone was detected a few times. The rearrangement joins TRBV6-2 or TRBV6-3 to TRBJ2-1; D perhaps matches TRBD1 (6 bases). Trimming shortened V by 0 bases and J by 4 bases, and 7 bases separated the two germline ends. The CDR3 loop spans 14 amino acids. Per germline, CDR1 MNHEY and CDR2 SVGEGT. CDR3 in DNA: TGTGCCAGCAGTTACTCGGGGGCATACAATGAGCAGTTCTTC. Its protein product is CASSYSGAYNEQFF.

This clone showed up just once. CDR3 protein: CAISDRDRGSGEQFF. In DNA, the CDR3 is TGTGCCATCAGTGACCGGGACAGGGGTTCCGGTGAGCAGTTCTTC. The chain joins TRBV10-3 to TRBJ2-1; 10 nucleotides agree with TRBD1. The CDR3 spans 15 residues. Germline CDR1 is ENHRY and CDR2 is SYGVKD. V was clipped by 3 bases and J by 9 bases; unmatched bases: 8.

The chain employs TRBV6-5 and TRBJ1-2, with 8 nucleotides matching TRBD1. Germline V gives CDR1 MNHEY, CDR2 SVGAGI. This CDR3 has 14 residues. The ends lost 2 bases at V and 3 bases at J; junction bases unmatched: 2. In nucleotides, the CDR3 is TGTGCCAGCAGTTACCTGGACAGGGACTATGGCTACACCTTC. The encoded protein is CASSYLDRDYGYTF.

V gene TRBV7-2 combines with J gene TRBJ1-1; no clear D gene. Deletions cut 3 bases from V and 1 base from J, with 12 bases between. This CDR3 has 15 amino acids. The V gene's germline CDR1 is SGHTA and CDR2 FQGNSA. CDR3 region: CASSFSVTGNTEAFF. The CDR3 DNA follows: TGTGCCAGCAGCTTTAGCGTTACTGGGAACACTGAAGCTTTCTTT. Based on the CDR3 plus reference TRBV7-2 and TRBJ1-1, the full variable domain is GAGVSQSPSNKVTEKGKDVELRCDPISGHTALYWYRQSLGQGLEFLIYFQGNSAPDKSGLPSDRFSAERTGGSVSTLTIQRTQQEDSAVYLCASSFSVTGNTEAFFGQGTRLTVV.

The chain joins TRBV18 to TRBJ2-1; D is ambiguous. This CDR3 spans 12 amino acids. Deletions cut 2 bases from V and 10 bases from J, with 9 bases between. CDR1 is KGHSH, CDR2 LQKENI, per germline. The CDR3 DNA sequence: TGTGCCAGCTCACCATATGGGCAGGAGCAGTTCTTC. Encoded protein: CASSPYGQEQFF.

The chain combines TRBV10-3 with TRBJ2-3; 8 bases map to TRBD2. Germline values: CDR1 ENHRY, CDR2 SYGVKD. This CDR3 comprises 13 residues. V gave up 4 bases and J gave up 5 bases; unmatched junction bases: 2. CDR3 coding DNA: TGTGCCATCAGTGCGACTAGCGTAGATACGCAGTATTTT. It translates to CAISATSVDTQYF.

This chain joins TRBV7-2 and TRBJ2-2; TRBD1 aligns across 7 bases. The germline CDR1 and CDR2 sequences are SGHTA and FQGNSA. The CDR3 contains 15 residues. J lost 1 base, V lost 3 bases, and 2 bases had no gene match. The CDR3 DNA reads TGTGCCAGCAGCTTCCGGACAGGGAACACCGGGGAGCTGTTTTTT. It specifies CASSFRTGNTGELFF.

The chain joins TRBV12-2 to TRBJ1-6; TRBD1 was called by the table and not checked on the DNA. TRBV12-2 counts as a pseudogene. CDR3 length equals 19 residues. The CDR3 bases are TGTGCAAGTCGGCTTAGTATTTCCGGGACAGGGGGCGATGACTCACCCCTCCACTTT. Amino acid sequence: CASRLSISGTGGDDSPLHF.

This clone is a singleton in its sample. V is TRBV30 and J is TRBJ2-1; unclear D gene. The length of the CDR3 is 12 residues. The germline V and J ends were trimmed by 5 bases and 5 bases, with 10 bases remaining between them. Germline assignment: CDR1 GTSNPN and CDR2 SVGIG (reference sequence). The CDR3 nucleotides are TGTGCCTGGGATGGGCAGCACAATGAGCAGTTCTTC. Translating it yields CAWDGQHNEQFF.